Following are 10 T cell receptor beta chains from one sample sequenced in a study of CD8+CD57+ T cells in acquired aplastic anemia. Genomic DNA served as template for TCR beta VDJ and CDR3 profiling. TCRdb recomputed calls from the reads with MiXCR, one row per CDR3 protein. The sample lists about 200,000 distinct CDR3 sequences; 65% were seen once. It was patients with CD8+CD57+ cell expansion by flow cytometry who were chosen for sequencing. Material for sequencing was sorted CD4+, CD8+, or CD8+CD57+ T cells (not recorded which) from PBMCs. These receptors all stem from a human donor with aplastic anemia.

The V gene is TRBV10-3, the J gene TRBJ1-1, with D unresolved. V shed 4 bases and J shed 0 bases, with 9 bases lying between them. This CDR3 has 14 residues. Germline V gene lookup returns CDR1 ENHRY and CDR2 SYGVKD. The CDR3 here is CAISGGSLNTEAFF. CDR3 nucleotides: TGTGCCATCAGTGGCGGCAGCCTGAACACTGAAGCTTTCTTT.

The gene calls are TRBV7-2 and TRBJ2-7; D not certain. Deletions cut 5 bases from V and 4 bases from J, with 18 bases between. Germline CDR1 SGHTA, CDR2 FQGNSA. CDR3 length equals 15 residues. The CDR3 loop is CASSQVRDRKYEQYF. The CDR3 nucleotides are TGTGCCAGCAGCCAAGTAAGGGATCGGAAATACGAGCAGTACTTC.

CDR3 sequence (DNA): TGCGCCAGCAGCTTGGACATGATGGGCACTGAAGCTTTCTTT. Its protein product is CASSLDMMGTEAFF. This chain uses TRBV5-1 with TRBJ1-1; D remains ambiguous. The germline V gene has CDR1 SGHRS and CDR2 YFSETQ. The CDR3 sequence is 14 residues long. V was pared by 0 bases and J by 4 bases, with 10 bases between.

A remark on this clonotype: The junction departs from germline at one end; a sequencing error may be responsible. The chain recombines TRBV15 with TRBJ2-2; 9 bases map to TRBD1. CDR1 and CDR2 (germline): LNHNV, YYDKDF (reference sequence). The CDR3 loop spans 17 amino acids. CDR3 residues: CATSRDPGTGIRGELVF. The CDR3 nucleotides read TGTGCCACCAGCAGAGATCCCGGGACAGGGATAAGGGGGGAGCTGGTTTTT.

The chain carries TRBV25-1 and TRBJ1-2, with D unclear. Trimming left V 1 base short and J 5 bases short, with 8 bases between. Per germline, CDR1 MGHDK and CDR2 SYGVNS. The CDR3 sequence is 13 residues long. The CDR3 here is CASSESGFYGYTF. CDR3 in DNA: TGTGCCAGCAGTGAATCCGGGTTTTATGGCTACACCTTC.

The chain is built from TRBV7-9 and TRBJ1-1; 10 bases are a match to TRBD1. Germline V gene lookup returns CDR1 SEHNR and CDR2 FQNEAQ (reference sequence). V shed 4 bases and J 2 bases; nucleotides not matched to a gene: 4. The CDR3 is 15 amino acids. DNA of the CDR3: TGTGCCAGCAGCTCTCGACAGGGGGCTAACACTGAAGCTTTCTTT. Translation gives CASSSRQGANTEAFF.

The table lists this clonotype with many counts. The chain links TRBV6-5 to TRBJ1-2; 9 bases map to TRBD1. Germline loops: CDR1 MNHEY, CDR2 SVGAGI. V gave up 2 bases and J gave up 2 bases; unmatched junction bases: 3. The CDR3 has 15 amino acids. The CDR3 region has the DNA TGTGCCAGCAGTTACCGGACAGGGGACAACTATGGCTACACCTTC. The encoded protein is CASSYRTGDNYGYTF.

The chain links TRBV2 to TRBJ2-7; possible D gene TRBD1, 5 bases. Germline V gives CDR1 SNHLY, CDR2 FYNNEI. V lost 6 bases to trimming and J lost 6 bases, with 12 bases between them. There are 12 residues in the CDR3. The CDR3 DNA reads as TGTGCCAGCAGAGCCGTTGGGGCCGAGCAGTACTTC. Translated: CASRAVGAEQYF.

To note about this clonotype: Germline is not matched at one junction end, which may reflect a read error. The CDR3 nucleotides read TGCGCCAGCAGCTTTCAGGCGGGAGGGCCTCACGAGCAGTACTTC. Encoded protein: CASSFQAGGPHEQYF. The chain has TRBV7-8 and TRBJ2-7; 9 bases fit TRBD2. Germline-derived CDR1 and CDR2 are SGHVS and FQNEAQ. The CDR3 is 15 residues long.

The V and J genes are TRBV5-5 and TRBJ1-1, with D unresolved. The CDR3 totals 15 residues. The V end was cut by 4 bases, the J end by 3 bases, with 16 bases between. Per germline, CDR1 SGHKS and CDR2 YYEKEE (reference sequence). This CDR3 reads CASSPEGPHDTEAFF. Here the CDR3 DNA reads TGTGCCAGCAGCCCAGAGGGTCCCCACGACACTGAAGCTTTCTTT.